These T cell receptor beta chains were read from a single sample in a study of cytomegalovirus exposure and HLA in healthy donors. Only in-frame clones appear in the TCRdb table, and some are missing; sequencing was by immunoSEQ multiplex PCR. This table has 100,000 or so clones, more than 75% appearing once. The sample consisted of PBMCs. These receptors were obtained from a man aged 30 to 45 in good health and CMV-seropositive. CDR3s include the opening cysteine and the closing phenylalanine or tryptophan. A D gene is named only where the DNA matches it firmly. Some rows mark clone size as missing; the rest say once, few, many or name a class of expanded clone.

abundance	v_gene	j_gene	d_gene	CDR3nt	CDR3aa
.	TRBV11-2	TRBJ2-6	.	TGTGCCAGCAGCTTAGACAGGGCTGGGGCCAACGTCCTGACTTTC	CASSLDRAGANVLTF
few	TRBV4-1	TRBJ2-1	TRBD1	TGCGCCAGCAGCCAAGATCGTATTCCGGGACAGGGGGTGGATGAGCAGTTCTTC	CASSQDRIPGQGVDEQFF
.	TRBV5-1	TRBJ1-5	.	TGCGCCAGCAGCTTGGGGGGAGCTCATCAGCCCCAGCATTTT	CASSLGGAHQPQHF
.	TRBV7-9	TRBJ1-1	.	TGTGCCAGCAGCTTTGGAGGGGCTTCATTGACTGAAGCTTTCTTT	CASSFGGASLTEAFF
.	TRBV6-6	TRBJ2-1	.	TGTGCCAGCAGTTACGGCGGGGTAAACGAGCAGTTCTTC	CASSYGGVNEQFF
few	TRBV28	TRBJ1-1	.	TGTGCCAGCAGTCCGTCAGGGAGGGGAGGTACTGAAGCTTTCTTT	CASSPSGRGGTEAFF
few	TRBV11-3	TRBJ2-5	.	TGTGCCAGCAGCCACTATTCCAGTGGGGGGCAAGAGACCCAGTACTTC	CASSHYSSGGQETQYF
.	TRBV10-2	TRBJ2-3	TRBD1	TGCGCCAGCAGGGCCGGGACAGGGCCGCCAGATACGCAGTATTTT	CASRAGTGPPDTQYF
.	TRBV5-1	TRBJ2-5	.	TGCGCCAGCAGCCAGGAGCGGGAGACCCAGTACTTC	CASSQERETQYF
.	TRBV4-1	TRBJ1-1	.	TGCGCCAGCAGCCCGCGCGCGGCGGGGACTGAAGCTTTCTTT	CASSPRAAGTEAFF
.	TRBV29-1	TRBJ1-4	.	TGCAGCGTTACAGGAGCGGGAGCTAATGAAAAACTGTTTTTT	CSVTGAGANEKLFF
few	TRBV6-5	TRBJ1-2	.	TGTGCCAGCAGTCCAGGGGCTCCCTATGGCTACACCTTC	CASSPGAPYGYTF
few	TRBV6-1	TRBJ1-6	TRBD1	TGTGCCAGCAGTGAGGGGACAGGGGCTTCACCCCTCCACTTT	CASSEGTGASPLHF
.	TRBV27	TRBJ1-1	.	TGCGCCAGCAGTTTAGGGCCACAGGGTGCTGAAGCTTTCTTT	CASSLGPQGAEAFF
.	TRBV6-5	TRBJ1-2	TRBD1	TGTGCCAGCAGTTATCGGGGCCAACAGGGGGCCGGGGGCTACACCTTC	CASSYRGQQGAGGYTF
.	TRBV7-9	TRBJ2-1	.	TGTGCCAGCAGCTCTCTTTCCGGGAGCTACTGGGCCTACAATGAGCAGTTCTTC	CASSSLSGSYWAYNEQFF
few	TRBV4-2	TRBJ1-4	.	TGTGCCAGCAGCCAAGAATGGGTTGGCAGGGAAGCCAGAAAACTGTTTTTT	CASSQEWVGREARKLFF
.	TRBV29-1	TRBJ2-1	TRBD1	TGCAGCGTTGCCGGGACAGGGGCCCTCAATGAGCAGTTCTTC	CSVAGTGALNEQFF